These 23 T cell receptor beta chains were all obtained from the same sample, sequenced in a study of T-cell memory formation after mild COVID-19. TCRdb passed the 5' RACE reads through MiXCR, listing each CDR3 protein once. The sample includes 200,000 to 300,000 distinct CDR3 sequences, approximately 10% of them seen just once. What was sequenced was PBMCs or a T cell subset sorted from them (not recorded which). All receptors come from a young man who had mild COVID-19 (a few samples of this study predate the infection). Cell type and time point are not known.

This clonotype was found a few times. The chain uses TRBV18 and TRBJ2-2, with 9 bases identical to TRBD1. This CDR3 contains 14 residues. The J segment lost 8 bases and the V segment lost 3 bases, leaving 4 bases of the junction unmatched. In germline, CDR1 is KGHSH, CDR2 LQKENI. Here the CDR3 DNA reads TGTGCCAGCTCACCGTGGACAGGGGAAGGGGAGCTGTTTTTT. Translating gives CASSPWTGEGELFF. Variable domain in full (rest from reference TRBV18 and TRBJ2-2): NAGVMQNPRHLVRRRGQEARLRCSPMKGHSHVYWYRQLPEEGLKFMVYLQKENIIDESGMPKERFSAEFPKEGPSILRIQQVVRGDSAAYFCASSPWTGEGELFFGEGSRLTVL.

This sequence joins TRBV14 and TRBJ2-5; 11 positions agree with TRBD2. Germline loops: CDR1 SGHDN, CDR2 FVKESK. The CDR3 is made up of 16 amino acids. V lost 0 bases, J lost 4 bases, and 4 bases stayed unmatched. CDR3 amino acids: CASSQELAGVLETQYF. CDR3 sequence (DNA): TGTGCCAGCAGCCAAGAACTAGCGGGGGTACTAGAGACCCAGTACTTC.

This clonotype was seen at least ten times. For the CDR3, the DNA is TGTGCCAGCACTGAGGTCGGGGCCCGCACAGATACGCAGTATTTT. Protein sequence: CASTEVGARTDTQYF. V usage is TRBV7-2 and J usage is TRBJ2-3; D may match TRBD1 or TRBD2 (5 bases each). V lost 7 bases, J lost 1 base, and 15 bases lay in between. The CDR3 runs to 15 residues. The V gene's germline CDR1 is SGHTA and CDR2 FQGNSA.

V and J are TRBV5-6 and TRBJ2-7; D unclear. The germline CDR1 and CDR2 sequences are SGHDT and YYEEEE. V was shortened by 4 bases and J by 7 bases, with 15 bases between the two germline ends. The CDR3 has 13 residues. CDR3 DNA: TGTGCCAGCAGCCTGAGACCGACGGAAGAGCAGTACGTC. Translated: CASSLRPTEEQYV.

This clonotype was counted at least ten times. The chain employs TRBV6-5 and TRBJ1-5, with D possibly being TRBD1 (6 bases). Trimming pared 4 bases from V and 11 bases from J, leaving 15 bases between. Germline CDR1 MNHEY, CDR2 SVGAGI. This CDR3 is built from 13 residues. CDR3 bases: TGTGCCAGCAGTTCGCCCGGGGGCTTGACCCAGCATTTT. It codes for CASSSPGGLTQHF.

The chain recombines TRBV3-1 with TRBJ1-4, with D possibly being TRBD1 (6 bases). CDR3 size: 15 residues. V was pared by 4 bases and J by 10 bases, with 19 bases between. Germline values: CDR1 LGHDT, CDR2 YNNKEL (reference sequence). The CDR3 DNA reads TGTGCCAGCAGCCCAGGTCGGGGGCCGGTAGGAAAACTGTTTTTT. Translation: CASSPGRGPVGKLFF.

The chain is built from TRBV24-1 and TRBJ2-7; 12 nucleotides match TRBD2. This CDR3 is 12 amino acids long. After removal of 9 bases from V and 7 bases from J, the junction contained 3 bases not matched to a gene. Germline assignment: CDR1 KGHDR and CDR2 SFDVKD. The CDR3 loop reads CATGLAGWEQYV. The CDR3 nucleotides read TGTGCCACCGGACTAGCGGGGTGGGAGCAGTACGTC.

The chain is built from TRBV4-1 and TRBJ1-1; D might be TRBD1 (5 bases). The germline gives CDR1 MGHRA, CDR2 YSYEKL. V was clipped by 5 bases and J by 0 bases, with 13 bases between them. The CDR3 sequence is 15 residues long. CDR3 sequence: CASSTFRRVNTEAFF. DNA for the CDR3: TGCGCCAGCAGCACATTTCGCAGGGTGAACACTGAAGCTTTCTTT.

This clonotype was detected many times. In DNA, the CDR3 is TGTGCCAGCAGCCTGACCCGGACTAGCGGGGTCTACGAGCAGTACTTC. It is translated as CASSLTRTSGVYEQYF. The V and J genes are TRBV5-5 and TRBJ2-7, with TRBD2 matching 12 bases. This CDR3 spans 16 amino acids. V lost 4 bases and J lost 3; bases outside the gene matches: 8. CDR1 and CDR2 from the germline V gene are SGHKS and YYEKEE (reference sequence).

J is TRBJ1-2 and V is TRBV7-2; a weak D match, TRBD1 (6 bases). CDR1 is SGHTA and CDR2 is FQGNSA in the germline V gene. The V end lost 4 bases, the J end lost 0 bases, and 9 bases lay between the germline ends. This CDR3 comprises 14 residues. This chain's CDR3 is CASSSDSSNYGYTF. DNA for the CDR3: TGTGCCAGCAGCTCGGACAGCTCTAACTATGGCTACACCTTC.

This chain links TRBV3-1 with TRBJ2-1; 11 bases agree with TRBD2. With 6 bases clipped from V and 9 bases from J, the junction kept 13 bases outside the gene matches. The length of the CDR3 is 16 residues. Germline assignment: CDR1 LGHDT and CDR2 YNNKEL (reference sequence). The CDR3 reads CASRTRFGLAGGEQFF. CDR3 bases: TGTGCCAGCAGGACAAGATTCGGGCTAGCGGGGGGTGAGCAGTTCTTC.

In this sample, this clonotype turned up many times. J is TRBJ2-7 and V is TRBV5-6; D is uncertain. Trimming removed 4 bases at V and 2 bases at J, with 7 bases between. Germline CDR1 reads SGHDT; CDR2 reads YYEEEE. The CDR3 sequence is 12 residues long. The CDR3: CASSMGPYEQYF. DNA for the CDR3: TGTGCCAGCAGCATGGGCCCCTACGAGCAGTACTTC.

This clonotype showed up just a few times. The chain couples TRBV5-4 to TRBJ2-3; 11 positions agree with TRBD1. V lost 4 bases and J lost 1; bases outside the gene matches: 8. Germline V gene data show CDR1 as SGHNT and CDR2 as YYREEE (reference sequence). The CDR3 runs to 17 residues. The CDR3 coding sequence is TGTGCCAGCAGCGTCAATGCGGGACAGGGGGGCACAGATACGCAGTATTTT. This gives the protein CASSVNAGQGGTDTQYF.

This clonotype was recorded many times. The chain is built from TRBV5-5 and TRBJ2-3, with TRBD2 identical over 8 bases. The germline V gene encodes CDR1 SGHKS and CDR2 YYEKEE (reference sequence). The CDR3 consists of 17 residues. V shed 1 base and J 0 bases; nucleotides not matched to a gene: 7. CDR3 loop: CASSLQAGAVSTDTQYF. The CDR3, as DNA: TGTGCCAGCAGCTTGCAAGCGGGGGCTGTGAGCACAGATACGCAGTATTTT.

This clonotype was seen a handful of times. The gene calls are TRBV7-2 and TRBJ1-1, with D possibly matching TRBD1 (6 bases). The V gene's germline CDR1 is SGHTA and CDR2 FQGNSA. The length of the CDR3 is 13 residues. Trimming stripped 2 bases from V and 10 bases from J, with 14 bases between. CDR3 amino acids: CASSLYREEAAFF. The CDR3 DNA follows: TGTGCCAGCAGCTTATACAGGGAGGAGGCAGCTTTCTTT.

The chain has TRBV12-3 or TRBV12-4 and TRBJ2-3; TRBD2 agrees at 7 bases. This CDR3 region has 13 residues. V was clipped by 6 bases and J by 3 bases; unmatched bases: 3. This chain's CDR3 is CASRGGRTDTQYF. The DNA of the CDR3 is TGTGCCAGCAGGGGGGGGAGGACAGATACGCAGTATTTT.

This clonotype was seen more than once but under ten times. J is TRBJ1-4 and V is TRBV5-1; no clear D gene. The CDR3 runs 14 residues. Looked up from germline, CDR1 is SGHRS and CDR2 is YFSETQ. Deletions cut 0 bases from V and 7 bases from J, with 10 bases between. As DNA, the CDR3 is TGCGCCAGCAGCTTGGGCGTGGTCGGTGAAAAACTGTTTTTT. Amino acids: CASSLGVVGEKLFF.

A few counts support this clonotype. The rearrangement links TRBV4-2 to TRBJ1-1, with 9 bases fitting TRBD1. The CDR3 has 17 residues. CDR1 and CDR2 from the germline V gene are LGHNA and YNFKEQ. Germline trimming cut 3 bases from V and 4 bases from J; bases unmatched to any gene: 12. The CDR3 sequence: CASSHIRDRVSGTEAFF. CDR3 sequence (DNA): TGTGCCAGCAGCCACATCCGGGACAGGGTGTCAGGCACTGAAGCTTTCTTT.

This chain uses TRBV30 with TRBJ2-5; no reliable D call. The germline V gene encodes CDR1 GTSNPN and CDR2 SVGIG (reference sequence). V was trimmed by 1 base and J by 1 base, leaving 7 bases between them. The CDR3 has 13 residues. This CDR3 reads CAWSGGPQETQYF. CDR3 in DNA: TGTGCCTGGAGTGGAGGCCCCCAAGAGACCCAGTACTTC.

This clonotype turned up a few times. The V and J genes are TRBV7-2 and TRBJ2-5; 13 bases line up with TRBD2. CDR3 length equals 16 residues. The V gene end was trimmed by 7 bases and the J gene end by 2 bases; junction bases not matched to a gene: 7. Germline V lookup: CDR1 SGHTA, CDR2 FQGNSA. For the CDR3, the DNA is TGTGCCAGCACCGTGACTAGCGGGGGGCCACAAGAGACCCAGTACTTC. Translated: CASTVTSGGPQETQYF.

The genes are TRBV7-9 and TRBJ1-1, with 8 bases fitting TRBD1. Trimming took 6 bases from V and 0 from J; bases not matched to a gene: 9. The CDR3 covers 16 residues. Germline V lookup: CDR1 SEHNR, CDR2 FQNEAQ (reference sequence). The CDR3 reads CASSQDRGWMNTEAFF. As DNA, the CDR3 is TGTGCCAGCAGTCAAGACAGGGGTTGGATGAACACTGAAGCTTTCTTT. The variable domain in full, completed from reference TRBV7-9 and TRBJ1-1, reads DTGVSQNPRHKITKRGQNVTFRCDPISEHNRLYWYRQTLGQGPEFLTYFQNEAQLEKSRLLSDRFSAERPKGSFSTLEIQRTEQGDSAMYLCASSQDRGWMNTEAFFGQGTRLTVV.

This chain uses TRBV5-1 with TRBJ1-6; D unresolved. This CDR3 spans 18 amino acids. Germline CDR1 reads SGHRS; CDR2 reads YFSETQ. The V gene lost 0 bases and the J gene lost 7 bases, with 20 bases spanning the gap. The CDR3 nucleotides read TGCGCCAGCAGCTTGGGATACCGATCAGGACGGGGAAATTCACCCCTCCACTTT. This sequence encodes CASSLGYRSGRGNSPLHF.

This clonotype was counted a few times. The chain employs TRBV7-3 and TRBJ2-5; D is perhaps TRBD2 (6 bases). The germline CDR1 and CDR2 sequences are SGHTA and FQGTGA. The V end was cut by 2 bases, the J end by 2 bases, with 9 bases between. The CDR3 consists of 14 residues. CDR3 amino acids: CASSLGTFQETQYF. The CDR3 region has the DNA TGTGCCAGCAGCTTAGGGACTTTTCAAGAGACCCAGTACTTC.